Listed here is a single T cell receptor beta chain. The antigen is unknown. Primers for the PCR totalled 60 Vbeta and 13 Jbeta. Profiled with immunoSEQ multiplex PCR; TCRdb holds only in-frame clones, not every one. The sample includes 150,000 to 250,000 clones, 82% of them seen just once. This record belongs to a study of cytomegalovirus exposure and HLA in healthy donors. General observations from the study: Despite most TCR sequences being rare, some public TCRs occurred in many donors.

This TCR derives from a boy aged 2 to 9 in good health and CMV-seronegative. Source material: PBMCs.

CDR3 DNA sequence: TGTGCCAGCAGCCGCCCAGACAGGGGGGGCAATCAGCCCCAGCATTTT. This codes for CASSRPDRGGNQPQHF. This chain connects TRBV7-9 to TRBJ1-5, with 9 bases that match TRBD1. Germline CDR1 and CDR2: SEHNR and FQNEAQ (reference sequence). V lost 5 bases, J lost 2 bases, and 7 bases stayed unmatched. This CDR3 is built from 16 residues. Based on the CDR3 plus reference TRBV7-9 and TRBJ1-5, the full variable domain is DTGVSQNPRHKITKRGQNVTFRCDPISEHNRLYWYRQTLGQGPEFLTYFQNEAQLEKSRLLSDRFSAERPKGSFSTLEIQRTEQGDSAMYLCASSRPDRGGNQPQHFGDGTRLSIL.